What follows are 5 T cell receptor beta chains derived from one specimen sequenced in a study of blood T cells in healthy people across ages (dated by TCRdb to the mid-2010s). The library was obtained by 5' RACE. These reads were obtained on an Illumina HiSeq 2500. A second PCR of roughly 7 to 11 cycles was performed with a sample-barcoded 5' primer and a J-beta primer mix. TCRdb ran its own pipeline on the public reads, namely fastp trimming at Q25 and MiXCR clone calling, and kept in-frame beta chains. Every entry covers one CDR3 protein and lists the most common genes and DNA from its rows. The sample includes fewer than 1 million distinct CDR3 sequences, with 40% to 50% observed a single time. Under 20% of the sample lies in the top ten. The sample comprised blood. These receptors all stem from a man between 60 and 70 years old in good health.

In nucleotides, the CDR3 is TGCAGTGCTAGGTTTATGAACACTGAAGCTTTCTTT. Translation: CSARFMNTEAFF. The rearrangement links TRBV20-1 to TRBJ1-1; D gene uncertain. Germline V lookup: CDR1 DFQATT, CDR2 SNEGSKA (reference sequence). V lost 3 bases to trimming and J lost 0 bases, with 5 bases between them. This CDR3 is 12 amino acids long.

This chain joins TRBV25-1 and TRBJ2-1, with a tentative D call TRBD1 (5 bases). The V and J ends lost 4 bases and 15 bases respectively, with 22 bases between them. CDR3 length: 14 residues. The germline V gene encodes CDR1 MGHDK and CDR2 SYGVNS. CDR3 DNA: TGTGCCAGCAGTGCCGAACCCGGTCCAGGGCCCCCGTTCTTC. Protein product: CASSAEPGPGPPFF. Complete variable domain (other parts from reference TRBV25-1 and TRBJ2-1): EADIYQTPRYLVIGTGKKITLECSQTMGHDKMYWYQQDPGMELHLIHYSYGVNSTEKGDLSSESTVSRIRTEHFPLTLESARPSHTSQYLCASSAEPGPGPPFFGPGTRLTVL.

The CDR3 DNA reads as TGTGCCAGCAGTACTACAGGGACCTTGGAGCAGTACTTC. Protein: CASSTTGTLEQYF. V and J are TRBV6-2 or TRBV6-3 and TRBJ2-7; a possible D gene is TRBD1 (6 bases). The CDR3 is made up of 13 amino acids. The V gene lost 5 bases and the J gene lost 7 bases, with 15 bases spanning the gap. Germline CDR1 reads MNHEY; CDR2 reads SVGEGT.

V and J are TRBV7-6 and TRBJ2-2; TRBD1 matches at 11 bases. The CDR3 totals 15 residues. Trimming at V came to 5 bases and at J to 5 bases, leaving 4 bases not matched to a gene. Germline CDR1 and CDR2: SGHVS and FNYEAQ. Here the CDR3 DNA reads TGTGCCAGCAGCCCCGGACAGGGGGCGACCGGGGAGCTGTTTTTT. Its translation is CASSPGQGATGELFF. Looking up the rest from reference TRBV7-6 and TRBJ2-2 gives the full variable domain: GAGVSQSPRYKVTKRGQDVALRCDPISGHVSLYWYRQALGQGPEFLTYFNYEAQQDKSGLPNDRFSAERPEGSISTLTIQRTEQRDSAMYRCASSPGQGATGELFFGEGSRLTVL.

In its sample, this clonotype was seen many times. This rearrangement joins TRBV4-1 to TRBJ1-6; no clear D. Trimming left V 0 bases short and J 6 bases short, with 12 bases between. The CDR3 has 16 amino acids. The germline CDR1 and CDR2 sequences are MGHRA and YSYEKL. In DNA, the CDR3 is TGCGCCAGCAGCCAAGATCATAGCGCCCCTAATTCACCCCTCCACTTT. It is translated as CASSQDHSAPNSPLHF.